This paragraph covers one T cell receptor beta chain sequence. Looked up from germline, CDR1 is MNHEY and CDR2 is SMNVEV (reference sequence). This CDR3 region has 14 residues. V lost 3 bases, J lost 6 bases, and 14 bases lay in between. This sample was taken from a study of blood T cell repertoires in COVID-19. This table comes from immunoSEQ multiplex PCR, and its TCRdb copy is limited to in-frame clones, with some not included. The profile shows around 340,000 clones, more than 70% of them singletons. V usage is TRBV27 and J usage is TRBJ1-2; no firm D call. Sequencing was carried out using PBMCs or T cells enriched from blood (not recorded which). The receptor comes from a woman aged 25-40 years who had been exposed to COVID-19. The CDR3 spells CASSFDNRLHGYTF. The DNA of the CDR3 is TGTGCCAGCAGTTTTGACAATCGATTGCATGGCTACACCTTC.